This T cell receptor beta chain came from a study of blood T cell repertoires in COVID-19. As for the study in general: In each case, the material was cDNA or gDNA derived from T cells, B-cell-depleted T cells, or PBMCs.

This clone has a handful of counts. The authors' processing: From reference gene primer amplification, estimates of nucleated cell counts were derived. Here immunoSEQ multiplex PCR was the method, and the copy in TCRdb shows in-frame clones only, minus some. V, J and clone size are those of that table, while D and trimming were read from the DNA. The sample has roughly 250,000 clones; 70% to 90% are singletons. Germline V gene lookup returns CDR1 MNHEY and CDR2 SVGAGI. The CDR3 runs 14 residues. V lost 9 bases and J lost 7, with 16 bases in between. The sequenced material came from peripheral blood. The source is a woman aged 40 to 50 who had recovered from COVID-19. The V and J genes are TRBV6-5 and TRBJ1-6; D remains unclear. CDR3 sequence (DNA): TGTGCCAGTCGGTTTACAGAGGGAAATTCACCCCTCCACTTT. This gives the protein CASRFTEGNSPLHF.